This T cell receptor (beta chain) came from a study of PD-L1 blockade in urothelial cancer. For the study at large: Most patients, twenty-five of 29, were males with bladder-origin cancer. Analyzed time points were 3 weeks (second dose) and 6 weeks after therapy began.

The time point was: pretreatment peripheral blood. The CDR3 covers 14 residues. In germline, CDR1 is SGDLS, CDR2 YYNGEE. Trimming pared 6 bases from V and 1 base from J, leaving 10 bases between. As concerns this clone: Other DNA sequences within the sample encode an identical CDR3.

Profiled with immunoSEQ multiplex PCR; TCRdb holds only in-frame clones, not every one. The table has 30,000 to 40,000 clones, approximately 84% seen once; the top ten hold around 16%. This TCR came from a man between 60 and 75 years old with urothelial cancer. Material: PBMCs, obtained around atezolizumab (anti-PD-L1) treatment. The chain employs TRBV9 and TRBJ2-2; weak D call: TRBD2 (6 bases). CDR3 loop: CASTFSGNTGELFF. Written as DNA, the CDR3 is TGTGCCAGCACCTTTAGCGGGAACACCGGGGAGCTGTTTTTT.